These 18 T cell receptor beta chains came from one sample sequenced in a study of blood T cell repertoires in COVID-19. Some clones are missing from TCRdb's copy, which holds only in-frame ones; the method was immunoSEQ multiplex PCR. The table lists about 150,000 clones, roughly nine tenths of them singletons, with more than 2% in the top ten. What was sequenced was peripheral blood. The receptors were sampled from a woman between 65 and 79 years old with acute or convalescent COVID-19.

The rearrangement links TRBV4-1 to TRBJ2-1; no firm D call. This CDR3 comprises 15 residues. Germline lookup yields CDR1 MGHRA and CDR2 YSYEKL. Trimming shortened V by 0 bases and J by 3 bases, and 9 bases separated the two germline ends. The CDR3 DNA reads TGCGCCAGCAGCCAAGAAGCCCCCCTCTACAATGAGCAGTTCTTC. The encoded protein is CASSQEAPLYNEQFF.

The chain couples TRBV5-4 to TRBJ1-1; the match to TRBD1 covers 8 bases. CDR1 is SGHNT and CDR2 is YYREEE in the germline V gene (reference sequence). The CDR3 is 13 amino acids. Unmatched junction bases numbered 7, after V lost 5 bases and J lost 7 bases. The CDR3 region is CASSRSDRGEAFF. CDR3 nucleotide sequence: TGTGCCAGCAGTCGTTCAGACAGGGGTGAAGCTTTCTTT.

The chain joins TRBV5-1 to TRBJ2-1; 13 bases are shared with TRBD2. There are 17 residues in the CDR3. With 2 bases clipped from V and 4 bases from J, the junction kept 6 bases outside the gene matches. The germline gives CDR1 SGHRS, CDR2 YFSETQ. The CDR3 here is CASSLPGTSGAYNEQFF. The CDR3 DNA is TGCGCCAGCAGCTTACCCGGGACTAGCGGGGCATACAATGAGCAGTTCTTC. The whole variable domain, remainder taken from reference TRBV5-1 and TRBJ2-1, is KAGVTQTPRYLIKTRGQQVTLSCSPISGHRSVSWYQQTPGQGLQFLFEYFSETQRNKGNFPGRFSGRQFSNSRSEMNVSTLELGDSALYLCASSLPGTSGAYNEQFFGPGTRLTVL.

The CDR3 DNA reads TGTGCCAGGGCGCAGACAGGGGGCAATGTTTATGGCTACACCTTC. It translates to CARAQTGGNVYGYTF. V usage is TRBV2 and J usage is TRBJ1-2; TRBD1 matches 10 bases. V trimming: 9 bases; J trimming: 5 bases; junction bases outside the gene matches: 12. Germline V lookup: CDR1 SNHLY, CDR2 FYNNEI. The CDR3 sequence is 15 residues long.

The chain employs TRBV15 and TRBJ2-7, with TRBD1 matching over 9 bases. The CDR3 sequence is 16 residues long. Germline-derived CDR1 and CDR2 are LNHNV and YYDKDF (reference sequence). With 0 bases clipped from V and 7 bases from J, the junction kept 10 bases outside the gene matches. CDR3 DNA sequence: TGTGCCACCAGCAGAGACCCTAACAGGGGGCGAAAAGAGCAGTACTTC. Its translation is CATSRDPNRGRKEQYF.

The rearrangement links TRBV5-1 to TRBJ1-5; 8 bases match TRBD1. V was pared by 3 bases and J by 6 bases, with 5 bases of the junction left unmatched. The germline V gene has CDR1 SGHRS and CDR2 YFSETQ. CDR3 length: 14 residues. CDR3 nucleotides: TGCGCCAGCAGCTCAGAGACAGGGGTTCAGCCCCAGCATTTT. This gives the protein CASSSETGVQPQHF.

CDR3 amino acids: CATSDYPNGQVPSEAFF. The CDR3 region has the DNA TGTGCCACCAGTGATTACCCAAACGGACAGGTGCCAAGTGAAGCTTTCTTT. The chain combines TRBV24-1 with TRBJ1-1, with 7 bases fitting TRBD1. V lost 2 bases and J lost 7; bases outside the gene matches: 15. Germline V CDR1 and CDR2: KGHDR, SFDVKD. This CDR3 comprises 17 residues.

V gene TRBV2 combines with J gene TRBJ1-4; 7 nucleotides align to TRBD1. V lost 8 bases, J lost 3 bases, and 3 bases stayed unmatched. The CDR3 loop spans 13 amino acids. Germline CDR1 reads SNHLY; CDR2 reads FYNNEI. The DNA of the CDR3 is TGTGCCAGCGAAGGGACAGCTAATGAAAAACTGTTTTTT. Its protein is CASEGTANEKLFF.

The CDR3 protein is CASSMEGYGYTF. The CDR3 bases are TGTGCCAGCAGTATGGAGGGATATGGCTACACCTTC. The chain has TRBV12-3 or TRBV12-4 and TRBJ1-2; D gene uncertain. The CDR3 covers 12 residues. Between the trimmed V and J ends, which lost 5 bases and 5 bases, there was a span of 9 bases.

The V call is TRBV6-6, the J call TRBJ1-2, with TRBD1 identical over 7 bases. V lost 4 bases and J lost 0; bases outside the gene matches: 8. The CDR3 has 16 amino acids. In germline, CDR1 is MNHNY, CDR2 SVGAGI (reference sequence). CDR3 in amino acids: CASSFGTARANYGYTF. CDR3 nucleotide sequence: TGTGCCAGCAGTTTCGGGACAGCCCGAGCTAACTATGGCTACACCTTC.

The chain links TRBV30 to TRBJ1-3; D is ambiguous. Germline values: CDR1 GTSNPN, CDR2 SVGIG (reference sequence). V lost 2 bases and J 0 bases, leaving 5 bases between the germline ends. The CDR3 has 13 residues. CDR3 region: CAWSFSSGNTIYF. The CDR3 DNA follows: TGTGCCTGGAGTTTTAGCTCTGGAAACACCATATATTTT. Based on the CDR3 plus reference TRBV30 and TRBJ1-3, the full variable domain is SQTIHQWPATLVQPVGSPLSLECTVEGTSNPNLYWYRQAAGRGLQLLFYSVGIGQISSEVPQNLSASRPQDRQFILSSKKLLLSDSGFYLCAWSFSSGNTIYFGEGSWLTVV.

CDR3 coding DNA: TGCGCCAGCAGCGCCGGAATACAGGGGGCGAGCAATCAGCCCCAGCATTTT. Translating gives CASSAGIQGASNQPQHF. J is TRBJ1-5 and V is TRBV5-1; 9 nucleotides line up with TRBD1. In germline, CDR1 is SGHRS, CDR2 YFSETQ. J lost 1 base, V lost 4 bases, and 9 bases had no gene match. The CDR3 extends over 17 amino acids.

The chain uses TRBV28 and TRBJ1-5; D possibly corresponds to TRBD1 (5 bases). The germline gives CDR1 MDHEN, CDR2 SYDVKM. V was trimmed by 8 bases and J by 2 bases, leaving 16 bases between them. CDR3 length: 15 residues. The CDR3 sequence: CASYPRGEGNQPQHF. The CDR3 DNA is TGTGCCAGCTATCCACGGGGGGAAGGCAATCAGCCCCAGCATTTT.

This clone has more than one count but fewer than ten. The gene calls are TRBV28 and TRBJ1-2; 9 nucleotides match TRBD1. CDR3 length equals 15 residues. The V and J ends lost 4 bases and 7 bases, in that order; junction bases with no gene match: 10. Germline CDR1 MDHEN, CDR2 SYDVKM. The CDR3: CASSSAGQGKGGYTF. CDR3 sequence (DNA): TGTGCCAGCAGTTCCGCGGGACAGGGCAAGGGTGGCTACACCTTC.

This clone was detected once. V and J are TRBV18 and TRBJ2-1; maybe TRBD2 (5 bases). Germline CDR1 reads KGHSH; CDR2 reads LQKENI. The CDR3 covers 13 residues. V lost 0 bases, J lost 8 bases, and 8 bases lay in between. CDR3 in DNA: TGTGCCAGCTCACCACCCCAGGAGGATGAGCAGTTCTTC. This sequence encodes CASSPPQEDEQFF.

On this clone itself: One end of the junction fails to match germline, which may point to a read error. The chain employs TRBV23-1 and TRBJ1-2; TRBD1 is a possible D gene (5 bases). TRBV23-1 falls under the ORF class, with uncertain function. The CDR3 length is 14 residues. CDR3 nucleotide sequence: TGCGCCAGCAGTCAATCGGGCAGGGTAGTTGGGGGACTCTTC. Protein sequence: CASSQSGRVVGGLF.

This chain uses TRBV5-4 with TRBJ2-2; 7 nucleotides line up with TRBD2. The CDR3 loop spans 16 amino acids. The V gene end was trimmed by 4 bases and the J gene end by 3 bases; junction bases not matched to a gene: 9. Germline assignment: CDR1 SGHNT and CDR2 YYREEE (reference sequence). The CDR3 DNA sequence: TGTGCCAGCAGCCCCGGACGGGCGGGAGACACCGGGGAGCTGTTTTTT. It translates to CASSPGRAGDTGELFF.

CDR3 region: CASSFPGTRYEQYF. CDR3 sequence (DNA): TGTGCCAGCAGCTTCCCCGGGACTAGGTACGAGCAGTACTTC. The V call is TRBV5-4, the J call TRBJ2-7; 8 positions agree with TRBD2. The CDR3 sequence is 14 residues long. V was pared by 2 bases and J by 4 bases, with 5 bases of the junction left unmatched. CDR1 SGHNT and CDR2 YYREEE come from the germline V gene (reference sequence).